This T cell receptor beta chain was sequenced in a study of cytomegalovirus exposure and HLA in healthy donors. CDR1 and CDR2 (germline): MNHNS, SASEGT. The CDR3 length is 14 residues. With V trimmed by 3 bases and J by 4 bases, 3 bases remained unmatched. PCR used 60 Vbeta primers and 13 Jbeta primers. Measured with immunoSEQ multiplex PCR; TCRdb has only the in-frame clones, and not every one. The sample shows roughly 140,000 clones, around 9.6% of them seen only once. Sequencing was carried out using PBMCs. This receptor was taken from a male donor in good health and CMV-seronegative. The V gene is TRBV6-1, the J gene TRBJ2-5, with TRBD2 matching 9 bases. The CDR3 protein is CASSEWREGETQYF. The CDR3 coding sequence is TGTGCCAGCAGTGAGTGGCGGGAGGGAGAGACCCAGTACTTC.